These 8 T cell receptor beta chains originate from one sample sequenced in a study of blood T cell repertoires in COVID-19. Measured with immunoSEQ multiplex PCR; TCRdb has only the in-frame clones, and not every one. The data show 120,000 or so clones, roughly 90% seen once. The specimen sequenced was peripheral blood. The receptors stem from a man in his 70s who had recovered from COVID-19.

V and J are TRBV24-1 and TRBJ2-5; TRBD1 might be the D (8 bases). Germline CDR1 is KGHDR and CDR2 is SFDVKD. The CDR3 has 18 amino acids. V was shortened by 1 base and J by 5 bases, with 22 bases between the two germline ends. The CDR3 sequence: CATSDFGQGPREGETQYF. The CDR3 DNA is TGTGCCACCAGTGATTTTGGACAGGGTCCAAGGGAGGGCGAGACCCAGTACTTC.

This chain links TRBV2 with TRBJ1-4; 7 bases fit TRBD1. There are 13 residues in the CDR3. J gave up 7 bases and V 4 bases, and 3 bases lay outside the gene matches. CDR1 and CDR2 (germline): SNHLY, FYNNEI. CDR3 sequence reads: CASSGQGGEKLFF. For the CDR3, the DNA is TGTGCCAGCAGTGGACAGGGAGGTGAAAAACTGTTTTTT.

The CDR3 region has the DNA TGCGCCAGCAGCCGGGGCTTGAGCTCTGGGGCCAACGTCCTGACTTTC. This translates into CASSRGLSSGANVLTF. The V and J genes are TRBV4-3 and TRBJ2-6, with a tentative D call TRBD1 (5 bases). Per germline, CDR1 LGHNA and CDR2 YSLEER. Trimming took off 4 bases at V and 0 bases at J, with 10 bases between the two ends. This CDR3 has 16 amino acids.

The genes are TRBV7-3 and TRBJ2-3; D is possibly TRBD1 (6 bases). V shed 5 bases and J shed 2 bases, with 11 bases lying between them. CDR3 size: 14 residues. The germline V gene has CDR1 SGHTA and CDR2 FQGTGA. CDR3 sequence reads: CASSLDSNTDTQYF. CDR3 DNA: TGTGCCAGCAGCCTGGACAGTAACACAGATACGCAGTATTTT.

The chain joins TRBV3-1 (or the pseudogene TRBV3-2) to TRBJ2-2, with 9 bases aligning to TRBD2. The CDR3 runs to 16 residues. Germline assignment: CDR1 LGHDT and CDR2 YNNKEL (reference sequence). V gave up 5 bases and J gave up 5 bases; unmatched junction bases: 9. DNA of the CDR3: TGTGCCAGCAGCTTAGCGGGGGCGCGGGGGACCGGGGAGCTGTTTTTT. Translated: CASSLAGARGTGELFF.

The genes are TRBV20-1 and TRBJ1-4; D is ambiguous. Trimming stripped 7 bases from V and 4 bases from J, with 7 bases between. Germline-derived CDR1 and CDR2 are DFQATT and SNEGSKA (reference sequence). CDR3 length: 11 amino acids. CDR3 sequence reads: CSGGVNEKLFF. Here the CDR3 DNA reads TGCAGTGGCGGGGTTAATGAAAAACTGTTTTTT.

V and J are TRBV9 and TRBJ2-1; the match to TRBD2 covers 11 bases. V lost 5 bases to trimming and J lost 3 bases; unmatched junction nucleotides: 4. Germline V gene sequence: CDR1 SGDLS, CDR2 YYNGEE. The CDR3 extends over 15 amino acids. This CDR3 reads CASSPSGGNYNEQFF. The CDR3 coding sequence is TGTGCCAGCAGTCCTAGCGGGGGGAACTACAATGAGCAGTTCTTC. Using reference TRBV9 and TRBJ2-1 for the parts outside the CDR3, the full variable domain is DSGVTQTPKHLITATGQRVTLRCSPRSGDLSVYWYQQSLDQGLQFLIQYYNGEERAKGNILERFSAQQFPDLHSELNLSSLELGDSALYFCASSPSGGNYNEQFFGPGTRLTVL.

This clone was seen a few times. The CDR3 reads CASSLTGGLRNEKLFF. For the CDR3, the DNA is TGTGCCAGCAGCCTCACGGGGGGGTTAAGGAATGAAAAACTGTTTTTT. The chain uses TRBV5-5 and TRBJ1-4, with D maybe TRBD1 (5 bases). Looked up from germline, CDR1 is SGHKS and CDR2 is YYEKEE (reference sequence). The CDR3 contains 16 residues. Trimming removed 4 bases from V and 5 bases from J, with 18 bases in between.